These 18 T cell receptor beta chains were sequenced from one sample in a study of shared clonotypes between healthy human individuals (dated by TCRdb to 2020 to 2021). Receptor amplification or capture employed the immunoSEQ multiplex PCR assay. TCRdb's version of the immuneACCESS table is confined to in-frame rearrangements and falls short of the full clone set. An unresolved V gene accounts for under half of the shortfall where checked; the remainder is of unknown origin. The sample table lists millions of clones, over 85% of them with a count of one. The top ten constitute around 0.14% of the sample. Sequencing was carried out using naive CD4+ T cells sorted from blood. Reading the label with the study, this specimen's cell subset or site is: CD45RA+ positively selected. All receptors come from a man aged 18 to 29 in good health.

This clone was detected only once. The sample holds other DNA sequences that translate to the same CDR3. The gene calls are TRBV7-9 and TRBJ2-7, with a tentative D call TRBD1 (6 bases). The V end was cut by 2 bases, the J end by 2 bases, with 10 bases between. CDR1 and CDR2 from the germline V gene are SEHNR and FQNEAQ (reference sequence). This CDR3 is 14 amino acids long. The DNA for the CDR3 is TGTGCCAGCAGCTTAAAACAGGGTCCCTACGAGCAGTACTTC. Translation gives CASSLKQGPYEQYF.

The V call is TRBV4-1, the J call TRBJ2-5, with D perhaps being TRBD1 or TRBD2 (5 bases each). The length of the CDR3 is 17 residues. Germline CDR1 reads MGHRA; CDR2 reads YSYEKL. The V end lost 1 base, the J end lost 2 bases, and 17 bases lay between the germline ends. CDR3 amino acids: CASSQAGFGGTQETQYF. CDR3 in DNA: TGCGCCAGCAGCCAAGCGGGTTTTGGGGGAACTCAAGAGACCCAGTACTTC.

This clone was counted a few times. The rearrangement joins TRBV20-1 to TRBJ1-1, with D uncertain. The CDR3 contains 10 residues. V lost 0 bases, J lost 8 bases, and 4 bases lay in between. Germline assignment: CDR1 DFQATT and CDR2 SNEGSKA (reference sequence). CDR3 bases: TGCAGTGCTAGAGATATGGAAGCTTTCTTT. Translating gives CSARDMEAFF.

This chain links TRBV18 with TRBJ2-3; 11 positions agree with TRBD2. V lost 3 bases, J lost 7 bases, and 9 bases stayed unmatched. The CDR3 is made up of 16 amino acids. Germline values: CDR1 KGHSH, CDR2 LQKENI. The chain's CDR3 is CASSPSAGTSGNTQYF. The CDR3 DNA follows: TGTGCCAGCTCACCGTCTGCCGGGACTAGCGGAAATACGCAGTATTTT. Full variable domain (outside the CDR3, taken from reference TRBV18 and TRBJ2-3): NAGVMQNPRHLVRRRGQEARLRCSPMKGHSHVYWYRQLPEEGLKFMVYLQKENIIDESGMPKERFSAEFPKEGPSILRIQQVVRGDSAAYFCASSPSAGTSGNTQYFGPGTRLTVL.

A remark on this clone: Sequence at one end of the junction differs from germline and may be a read error. CDR3 coding DNA: TGCGCCAGCAGCTTGGACGGTCGGGATAATCAAAAACTGTTTTTT. This translates into CASSLDGRDNQKLFF. The chain employs TRBV5-1 and TRBJ1-4, with D uncertain. From germline, CDR1 is SGHRS and CDR2 YFSETQ. The length of the CDR3 is 15 residues.

This clone turned up a few times. The V call is TRBV6-4, the J call TRBJ2-3; D might be TRBD2 (7 bases). The CDR3 has 16 amino acids. CDR1 MRHNA and CDR2 SNTAGT come from the germline V gene. Trimming shortened V by 0 bases and J by 2 bases, and 12 bases separated the two germline ends. The CDR3 loop is CASSDSAGAFTDTQYF. The CDR3 coding sequence is TGTGCCAGCAGTGACTCGGCGGGGGCGTTCACAGATACGCAGTATTTT.

The rearrangement links TRBV6-5 to TRBJ2-3; the match to TRBD2 covers 7 bases. V lost 11 bases to trimming and J lost 6 bases; unmatched junction nucleotides: 5. The CDR3 is made up of 11 amino acids. Germline V gene lookup returns CDR1 MNHEY and CDR2 SVGAGI. In DNA form, the CDR3 reads TGTGCCCGGGGCGGGAGTGATACGCAGTATTTT. Encoded protein: CARGGSDTQYF.

The chain combines TRBV4-3 with TRBJ1-3; D gene unclear. Germline V gene lookup returns CDR1 LGHNA and CDR2 YSLEER. CDR3 length: 15 amino acids. V was cut by 4 bases and J by 0 bases, with 10 bases left in between. The CDR3 here is CASSPTTFSGNTIYF. The CDR3 DNA sequence: TGCGCCAGCAGCCCGACGACCTTCTCTGGAAACACCATATATTTT.

This chain joins TRBV6-5 and TRBJ2-5; either TRBD1 or TRBD2 may supply D (5 bases each). Trimming stripped 5 bases from V and 5 bases from J, with 18 bases between. Germline CDR1 and CDR2: MNHEY and SVGAGI. The CDR3 loop spans 15 amino acids. In DNA form, the CDR3 reads TGTGCCAGCAGTCGACGGGACCAAAAATGGGAGACCCAGTACTTC. It specifies CASSRRDQKWETQYF.

J is TRBJ2-3 and V is TRBV2; D may be TRBD2 (6 bases). The CDR3 is 14 residues long. V dropped 7 bases and J dropped 3 bases, with 14 bases sitting between them. Per germline, CDR1 SNHLY and CDR2 FYNNEI. The DNA for the CDR3 is TGTGCCAGCAAGATTAGCGGAGGGACAGATACGCAGTATTTT. Amino acid sequence: CASKISGGTDTQYF.

The chain combines TRBV19 with TRBJ2-7, with D perhaps matching TRBD2 (5 bases). The germline V gene encodes CDR1 LNHDA and CDR2 SQIVND (reference sequence). The ends were cut back, 6 bases at V and 4 bases at J, with 19 bases in the middle. There are 15 residues in the CDR3. The CDR3 DNA is TGTGCCAGTAGCCCCCCCCGGGGTCGGGGATACGAGCAGTACTTC. Translating it yields CASSPPRGRGYEQYF.

This chain joins TRBV2 and TRBJ1-5; D is undetermined. The germline gives CDR1 SNHLY, CDR2 FYNNEI. Trimming took 1 base from V and 1 from J, leaving 11 bases between them. CDR3 length: 16 residues. In nucleotides, the CDR3 is TGTGCCAGCAGTGAAGGGAGCACCCGAAGCAATCAGCCCCAGCATTTT. It codes for CASSEGSTRSNQPQHF.

This clone has just one count. The chain joins TRBV19 to TRBJ2-6; the D gene is possibly TRBD2 (5 bases). There are 16 residues in the CDR3. In germline, CDR1 is LNHDA, CDR2 SQIVND (reference sequence). The V gene lost 3 bases and the J gene lost 1 base, with 10 bases spanning the gap. CDR3: CASSIPRESGANVLTF. The CDR3 bases are TGTGCCAGTAGTATTCCACGGGAATCTGGGGCCAACGTCCTGACTTTC.

This chain links TRBV19 with TRBJ2-3, with a tentative D call TRBD1 (6 bases). This CDR3 spans 15 amino acids. V was trimmed by 5 bases and J by 2 bases, leaving 14 bases between them. In germline, CDR1 is LNHDA, CDR2 SQIVND (reference sequence). The CDR3 nucleotides read TGTGCCAGTAGTCGACAGGTGGCCGCCACAGATACGCAGTATTTT. It specifies CASSRQVAATDTQYF.

The table lists this clone with a count of one. The chain joins TRBV5-1 to TRBJ1-1; D gene uncertain. CDR3 length equals 15 residues. Germline values: CDR1 SGHRS, CDR2 YFSETQ. Trimming left V 0 bases short and J 1 base short, with 10 bases between. This chain's CDR3 is CASSLGQTGNTEAFF. CDR3 DNA: TGCGCCAGCAGCTTGGGACAAACGGGGAACACTGAAGCTTTCTTT. The whole variable domain, remainder taken from reference TRBV5-1 and TRBJ1-1, is KAGVTQTPRYLIKTRGQQVTLSCSPISGHRSVSWYQQTPGQGLQFLFEYFSETQRNKGNFPGRFSGRQFSNSRSEMNVSTLELGDSALYLCASSLGQTGNTEAFFGQGTRLTVV.

The chain employs TRBV7-9 and TRBJ1-3, with TRBD1 identical over 12 bases. V lost 5 bases to trimming and J lost 3 bases; unmatched junction nucleotides: 11. This CDR3 is 18 amino acids long. Germline V gene data show CDR1 as SEHNR and CDR2 as FQNEAQ (reference sequence). Here the CDR3 reads CASSRLRDRGLSGNTIYF. CDR3 DNA sequence: TGTGCCAGCAGCAGACTCCGGGACAGGGGGCTAAGTGGAAACACCATATATTTT.

The chain uses TRBV13 and TRBJ2-7; 8 nucleotides match TRBD2. The V segment lost 5 bases and the J segment 6 bases; nucleotides outside the gene matches: 15. Germline lookup yields CDR1 PRHDT and CDR2 FYEKMQ (reference sequence). CDR3 length: 16 residues. The CDR3 DNA sequence: TGTGCCAGCAGCCTAAGGCGGGCTAGCGGGTGGACCGAGCAGTACTTC. This sequence encodes CASSLRRASGWTEQYF.

On this clone itself: Different DNA sequences within this sample yield the same CDR3. CDR3: CASSTGEQPQHF. CDR3 bases: TGTGCCAGCTCTACCGGGGAACAGCCCCAGCATTTT. V usage is TRBV2 and J usage is TRBJ1-5; D is unresolved. V lost 8 bases, J lost 7 bases, and 12 bases lay in between. CDR3 length: 12 amino acids. Germline lookup yields CDR1 SNHLY and CDR2 FYNNEI.